This TCR beta chain is drawn from a study of blood T cell repertoires in COVID-19. The overall study: PBMCs, B-cell-depleted T cells, or T cells provided the cDNA or gDNA that made up the material.

In germline, CDR1 is SNHLY, CDR2 FYNNEI. The CDR3 runs 15 residues. V gave up 3 bases and J gave up 4 bases, with 15 bases separating them. Allocation to cohorts depended on clinical history reported by the participants. Method: immunoSEQ multiplex PCR; TCRdb's copy keeps in-frame clones and lacks some. The sample includes 200,000 to 300,000 clones, about 87% seen only once; the top ten take around 1.3%. This TCR came from a woman aged 40 to 50 with acute COVID-19. Specimen: PBMCs or T cells enriched from blood (not recorded which). The V and J genes are TRBV2 and TRBJ1-1; D is perhaps TRBD1 (6 bases). The CDR3 sequence: CASSEGSGQLTEAFF. CDR3 DNA: TGTGCCAGCAGTGAGGGTTCAGGACAGCTCACTGAAGCTTTCTTT.